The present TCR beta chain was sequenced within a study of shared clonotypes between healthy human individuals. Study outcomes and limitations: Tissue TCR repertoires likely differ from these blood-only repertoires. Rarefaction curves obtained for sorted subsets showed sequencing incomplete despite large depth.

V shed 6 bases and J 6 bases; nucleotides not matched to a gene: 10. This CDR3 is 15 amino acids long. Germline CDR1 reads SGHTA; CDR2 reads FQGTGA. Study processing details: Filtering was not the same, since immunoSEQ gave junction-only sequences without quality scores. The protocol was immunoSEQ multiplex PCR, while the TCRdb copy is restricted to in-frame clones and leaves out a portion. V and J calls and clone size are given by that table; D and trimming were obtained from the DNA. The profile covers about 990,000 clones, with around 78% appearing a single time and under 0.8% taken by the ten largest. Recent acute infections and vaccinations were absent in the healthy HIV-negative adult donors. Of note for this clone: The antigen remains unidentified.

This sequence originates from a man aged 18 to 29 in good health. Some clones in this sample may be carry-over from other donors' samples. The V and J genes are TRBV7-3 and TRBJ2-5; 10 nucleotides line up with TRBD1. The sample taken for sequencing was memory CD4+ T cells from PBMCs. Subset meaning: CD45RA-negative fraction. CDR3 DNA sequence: TGTGCCAGCAGTAAGGGACAGGGGATAGGAAAGACCCAGTACTTC. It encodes CASSKGQGIGKTQYF.